The 27 T cell receptor beta chains reported below all come from one sample, sequenced in a study of CD8 T cells in ankylosing spondylitis. No antigen is known for these receptors. Study findings and constraints: Seemingly distinctive of ankylosing spondylitis blood was a TCR beta motif formed by eight highly homologous variants.

One entry per CDR3 protein results from TCRdb running MiXCR on the 5' RACE reads. Of under 450,000 distinct CDR3 sequences listed, approximately 17% are singletons. The sequencing sample was made of blood, either unsorted or a sorted T cell fraction (not recorded which). The receptor source for this set is a male donor with ankylosing spondylitis.

In this sample, this clonotype turned up a few times. The genes are TRBV27 and TRBJ2-3, with TRBD2 matching over 7 bases. V was pared by 6 bases and J by 7 bases, with 7 bases of the junction left unmatched. The CDR3 spans 13 residues. Looked up from germline, CDR1 is MNHEY and CDR2 is SMNVEV (reference sequence). CDR3 in DNA: TGTGCCAGCAGGGGGGGGGGACTGAATACGCAGTATTTT. It specifies CASRGGGLNTQYF.

In this sample, this clonotype turned up a few times. J is TRBJ2-3 and V is TRBV5-1; D unclear. V was clipped by 3 bases and J by 8 bases, with 16 bases between them. CDR1 and CDR2 from the germline V gene are SGHRS and YFSETQ. There are 14 residues in the CDR3. CDR3 region: CASSSGTQTGTQYF. The CDR3 DNA follows: TGCGCCAGCAGCTCCGGAACGCAGACGGGTACGCAGTATTTT.

This chain links TRBV12-3 or TRBV12-4 with TRBJ2-7; D gene uncertain. The CDR3 runs 14 residues. Trimming took off 0 bases at V and 1 base at J, with 7 bases between the two ends. CDR3 protein: CASSLAPNSYEQYF. CDR3 in DNA: TGTGCCAGCAGTTTAGCACCAAATTCCTACGAGCAGTACTTC.

This chain links TRBV10-3 with TRBJ2-3, with 12 nucleotides matching TRBD2. V lost 6 bases to trimming and J lost 8 bases; unmatched junction nucleotides: 12. The germline CDR1 and CDR2 sequences are ENHRY and SYGVKD. This CDR3 has 16 amino acids. The CDR3 region has the DNA TGTGCCATCAGCCCCGGGACTAGCGGGCACGAAGTTACGCAGTATTTT. Encoded protein: CAISPGTSGHEVTQYF.

The rearrangement uses TRBV3-1 and TRBJ1-1; a weak D match, TRBD1 (6 bases). Germline CDR1 is LGHDT and CDR2 is YNNKEL (reference sequence). Trimming left V 2 bases short and J 3 bases short, with 16 bases between. The CDR3 extends over 16 amino acids. As DNA, the CDR3 is TGTGCCAGCAGCCAACAAAAATACAGGGAGGACACTGAAGCTTTCTTT. Translating it yields CASSQQKYREDTEAFF.

This clonotype was counted only a few times. The gene calls are TRBV11-2 and TRBJ2-7; TRBD2 matches at 13 bases. The germline gives CDR1 SGHAT, CDR2 FQNNGV. The CDR3 covers 13 residues. Losses at the gene ends were 5 bases for V and 6 bases for J; bases not matched to a gene: 1. The CDR3 nucleotides read TGTGCCAGCAGCCGACTAGCGGGAGGCGAGCAGTACTTC. It yields the protein CASSRLAGGEQYF.

CDR3 loop: CASSLDRASSYNEQFF. CDR3 coding DNA: TGTGCCAGCAGCTTGGACAGGGCCAGCTCCTACAATGAGCAGTTCTTC. The chain uses TRBV5-6 and TRBJ2-1, with D possibly TRBD1 on 6 matching bases. CDR3 length: 16 residues. Germline V gene lookup returns CDR1 SGHDT and CDR2 YYEEEE. With 0 bases removed from V and 0 bases from J, the gap between germline ends came to 10 bases.

This clonotype was counted only a few times. The chain links TRBV6-5 to TRBJ2-4; the match to TRBD1 covers 7 bases. The CDR3 spans 15 residues. The J segment lost 0 bases and the V segment lost 7 bases, leaving 6 bases of the junction unmatched. The germline CDR1 and CDR2 sequences are MNHEY and SVGAGI. CDR3 residues: CASNSQGIAKNIQYF. CDR3 DNA: TGTGCCAGCAATTCACAGGGGATAGCCAAAAACATTCAGTACTTC.

The V gene is TRBV24-1, the J gene TRBJ2-4; TRBD2 is a possible D gene (5 bases). The CDR3 has 15 amino acids. V lost 3 bases, J lost 5 bases, and 13 bases lay in between. Germline CDR1 KGHDR, CDR2 SFDVKD. The chain's CDR3 is CATSDPVRGENIQYF. DNA of the CDR3: TGTGCCACCAGTGATCCCGTTCGGGGTGAAAACATTCAGTACTTC.

The genes are TRBV2 and TRBJ1-1; 9 bases fit TRBD1. Per germline, CDR1 SNHLY and CDR2 FYNNEI. The CDR3 is 14 residues long. J was trimmed by 5 bases and V by 7 bases; bases with no gene match: 8. The chain's CDR3 is CASTRTGVRTEAFF. Written as DNA, the CDR3 is TGTGCCAGCACCCGGACAGGGGTAAGGACTGAAGCTTTCTTT.

The genes are TRBV12-3 or TRBV12-4 and TRBJ1-1; D not certain. Trimming left V 5 bases short and J 3 bases short, with 7 bases between. The CDR3 covers 12 residues. CDR3 in amino acids: CASSHDYTEAFF. CDR3 bases: TGTGCCAGCAGTCACGACTACACTGAAGCTTTCTTT.

J is TRBJ2-2 and V is TRBV2, with 8 bases fitting TRBD1. V gave up 8 bases and J gave up 0 bases; unmatched junction bases: 5. This CDR3 is 15 amino acids long. Germline V gene data show CDR1 as SNHLY and CDR2 as FYNNEI. The chain's CDR3 is CASEETGANTGELFF. In DNA form, the CDR3 reads TGTGCCAGCGAAGAGACAGGGGCGAACACCGGGGAGCTGTTTTTT.

This clonotype was detected a few times. The chain couples TRBV3-1 to TRBJ2-3; D may be TRBD2 (5 bases). Trimming removed 0 bases at V and 6 bases at J, with 13 bases between. The V gene's germline CDR1 is LGHDT and CDR2 YNNKEL (reference sequence). The CDR3 has 15 amino acids. For the CDR3, the DNA is TGTGCCAGCAGCCAAGATTTGGCTAGCAGGGATACGCAGTATTTT. Its protein is CASSQDLASRDTQYF.

This clonotype turned up a few times. CDR3 sequence (DNA): TGTGCCAGCAGCTCAAGGACCCAAGGCAATGAGCAGTTCTTC. Translating gives CASSSRTQGNEQFF. V and J are TRBV13 and TRBJ2-1; no clear D gene. Trimming left V 4 bases short and J 6 bases short, with 13 bases between. The CDR3 has 14 amino acids. CDR1 is PRHDT, CDR2 FYEKMQ, per germline (reference sequence).

The chain combines TRBV20-1 with TRBJ1-2; TRBD1 is a possible D gene (6 bases). V was shortened by 5 bases and J by 2 bases, with 15 bases between the two germline ends. The CDR3 spans 14 residues. The germline V gene encodes CDR1 DFQATT and CDR2 SNEGSKA (reference sequence). The CDR3 DNA reads as TGCAGTGCTTTCGCCGACAGGACCAACTATGGCTACACCTTC. This gives the protein CSAFADRTNYGYTF.

The chain couples TRBV3-1 to TRBJ1-2; perhaps TRBD1 as D (5 bases). This CDR3 region has 15 residues. Trimming cost V 1 base and J 4 bases, with 13 bases left between them. Germline V lookup: CDR1 LGHDT, CDR2 YNNKEL (reference sequence). In nucleotides, the CDR3 is TGTGCCAGCAGCCAAGCGGCAGGGTCACCCTATGGCTACACCTTC. Translated, it gives CASSQAAGSPYGYTF.

This clonotype was found many times. The chain employs TRBV10-2 and TRBJ2-1; 9 bases agree with TRBD2. The CDR3 is made up of 16 amino acids. Trimming removed 6 bases from V and 4 bases from J; junction bases left unmatched: 10. Germline CDR1 reads WSHSY; CDR2 reads SAAADI. The CDR3 bases are TGCGCCAGCAGGGACTGGGGCGGGGGGGCATACAATGAGCAGTTCTTC. Translation gives CASRDWGGGAYNEQFF.

This clonotype was seen a handful of times. The chain recombines TRBV12-5 with TRBJ1-1; no definite D call. Between the trimmed V and J ends, which lost 1 base and 5 bases, there was a span of 8 bases. Looked up from germline, CDR1 is LGHNT and CDR2 is FRNRAP. This CDR3 spans 13 amino acids. The CDR3 loop reads CASGLAGRTEAFF. CDR3 DNA sequence: TGTGCTAGTGGTTTGGCAGGTAGGACTGAAGCTTTCTTT.

This clonotype was seen a few times. The chain links TRBV20-1 to TRBJ1-3; 8 bases align to TRBD1. The germline gives CDR1 DFQATT, CDR2 SNEGSKA (reference sequence). V lost 5 bases and J lost 1; bases outside the gene matches: 7. The CDR3 has 15 residues. The DNA of the CDR3 is TGCAGTGCTCCATGGACAGGGATTTCTGGAAACACCATATATTTT. It is translated as CSAPWTGISGNTIYF.

This chain connects TRBV5-1 to TRBJ2-3; 7 nucleotides align to TRBD2. V lost 9 bases, J lost 3 bases, and 10 bases stayed unmatched. The CDR3 is 14 residues long. CDR1 and CDR2 (germline): SGHRS, YFSETQ. CDR3 sequence (DNA): TGCGCCAACGAGACGGGGGGAAGGACAGATACGCAGTATTTT. Residues: CANETGGRTDTQYF.

The V call is TRBV6-1, the J call TRBJ2-2; tentative D call: TRBD1 (5 bases). V gave up 7 bases and J gave up 5 bases, with 8 bases separating them. CDR1 is MNHNS, CDR2 SASEGT, per germline. The CDR3 spans 12 residues. The CDR3 protein is CASKTVTGELFF. The CDR3 DNA sequence: TGTGCCAGCAAGACAGTTACCGGGGAGCTGTTTTTT.

The chain carries TRBV18 and TRBJ1-2; D might be TRBD1 (6 bases). The CDR3 loop spans 16 amino acids. The germline V and J ends were trimmed by 2 bases and 4 bases, with 17 bases remaining between them. Germline CDR1 reads KGHSH; CDR2 reads LQKENI. The CDR3 region has the DNA TGTGCCAGCTCACCATCAGCAGGGGCTGTGACCTATGGCTACACCTTC. Its protein is CASSPSAGAVTYGYTF. Combining the CDR3 with reference TRBV18 and TRBJ1-2 gives the whole variable domain NAGVMQNPRHLVRRRGQEARLRCSPMKGHSHVYWYRQLPEEGLKFMVYLQKENIIDESGMPKERFSAEFPKEGPSILRIQQVVRGDSAAYFCASSPSAGAVTYGYTFGSGTRLTVV.

This clonotype appeared a few times. The rearrangement links TRBV5-1 to TRBJ2-1; a weak D match, TRBD1 (5 bases). Trimming shortened V by 0 bases and J by 4 bases, and 8 bases separated the two germline ends. The CDR3 runs 14 residues. Germline values: CDR1 SGHRS, CDR2 YFSETQ. CDR3 DNA sequence: TGCGCCAGCAGCTTGGTTGGGGCTTACAATGAGCAGTTCTTC. Its translation is CASSLVGAYNEQFF.

This clonotype appeared many times. The gene calls are TRBV4-1 and TRBJ1-1; D is unclear. CDR1 MGHRA and CDR2 YSYEKL come from the germline V gene. The CDR3 runs 14 residues. V was clipped by 4 bases and J by 0 bases, with 9 bases between them. The CDR3 here is CASSLLDMNTEAFF. Here the CDR3 DNA reads TGCGCCAGCAGCCTCCTCGACATGAACACTGAAGCTTTCTTT.

The chain uses TRBV6-2 or TRBV6-3 and TRBJ2-1, with D maybe TRBD1 (6 bases). The CDR3 consists of 14 residues. Germline lookup yields CDR1 MNHEY and CDR2 SVGEGT. Between the trimmed V and J ends, which lost 4 bases and 8 bases, there was a span of 15 bases. The CDR3 DNA sequence: TGTGCCAGCAGTTGGGGCAGGGGAGCTGATGAGCAGTTCTTC. Protein: CASSWGRGADEQFF.

The rearrangement uses TRBV30 and TRBJ1-1, with TRBD1 matching 10 bases. Germline values: CDR1 GTSNPN, CDR2 SVGIG (reference sequence). Trimming took 4 bases from V and 1 from J; bases not matched to a gene: 3. The CDR3 loop spans 14 amino acids. CDR3 DNA sequence: TGTGCCTGGACTCGGGACAGGGGGAACACTGAAGCTTTCTTT. Amino acids: CAWTRDRGNTEAFF.

The chain carries TRBV28 and TRBJ1-4; 7 nucleotides match TRBD1. CDR3 length equals 14 residues. CDR1 is MDHEN and CDR2 is SYDVKM in the germline V gene. V gave up 6 bases and J gave up 6 bases; unmatched junction bases: 7. In nucleotides, the CDR3 is TGTGCCAGCAGACCGACAGGGAGCGATGAAAAACTGTTTTTT. This encodes CASRPTGSDEKLFF.